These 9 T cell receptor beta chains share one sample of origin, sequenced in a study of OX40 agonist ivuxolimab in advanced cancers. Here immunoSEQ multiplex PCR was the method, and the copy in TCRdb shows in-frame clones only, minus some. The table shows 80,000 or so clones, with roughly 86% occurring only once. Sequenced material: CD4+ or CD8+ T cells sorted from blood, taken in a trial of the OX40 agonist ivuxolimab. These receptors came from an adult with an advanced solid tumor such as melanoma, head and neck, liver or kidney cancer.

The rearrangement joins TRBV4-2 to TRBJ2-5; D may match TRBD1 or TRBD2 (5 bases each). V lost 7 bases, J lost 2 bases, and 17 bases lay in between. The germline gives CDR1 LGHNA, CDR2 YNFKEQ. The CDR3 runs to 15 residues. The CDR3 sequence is CASTPGFSGQETQYF. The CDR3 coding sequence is TGTGCCAGCACCCCAGGGTTCAGCGGTCAAGAGACCCAGTACTTC.

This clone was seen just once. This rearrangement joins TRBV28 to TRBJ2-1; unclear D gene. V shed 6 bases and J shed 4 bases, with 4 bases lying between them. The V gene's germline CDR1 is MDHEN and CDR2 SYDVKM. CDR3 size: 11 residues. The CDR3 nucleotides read TGTGCCAGCAGCCGATACAATGAGCAGTTCTTC. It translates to CASSRYNEQFF.

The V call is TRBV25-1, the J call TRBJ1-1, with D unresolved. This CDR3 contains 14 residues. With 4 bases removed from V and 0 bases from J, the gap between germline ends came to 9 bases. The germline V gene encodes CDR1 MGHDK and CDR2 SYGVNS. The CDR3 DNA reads TGTGCCAGCAGTGGGCATACGATGAACACTGAAGCTTTCTTT. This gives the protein CASSGHTMNTEAFF.

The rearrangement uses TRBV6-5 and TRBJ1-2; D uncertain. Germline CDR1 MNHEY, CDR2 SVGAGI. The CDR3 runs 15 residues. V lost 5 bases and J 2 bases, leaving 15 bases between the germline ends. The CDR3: CASSVVGMANYGYTF. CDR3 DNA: TGTGCCAGCAGTGTTGTGGGGATGGCCAACTATGGCTACACCTTC.

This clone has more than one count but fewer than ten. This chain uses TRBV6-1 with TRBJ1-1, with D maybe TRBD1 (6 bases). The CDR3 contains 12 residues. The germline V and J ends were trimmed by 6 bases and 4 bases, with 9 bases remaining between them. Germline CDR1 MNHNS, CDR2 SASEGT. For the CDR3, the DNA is TGTGCCAGCAGACAGGGAGGCACTGAAGCTTTCTTT. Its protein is CASRQGGTEAFF.

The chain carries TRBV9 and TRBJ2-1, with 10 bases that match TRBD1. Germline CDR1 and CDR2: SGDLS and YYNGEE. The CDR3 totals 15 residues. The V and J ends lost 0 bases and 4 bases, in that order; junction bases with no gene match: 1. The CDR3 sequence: CASSVGDRGYNEQFF. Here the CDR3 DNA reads TGTGCCAGCAGCGTAGGGGACAGGGGTTACAATGAGCAGTTCTTC.

Here the CDR3 reads CASSQTGGRANEKLFF. The CDR3, as DNA: TGTGCCAGCAGCCAAACAGGGGGAAGGGCTAATGAAAAACTGTTTTTT. This chain uses TRBV11-2 with TRBJ1-4; 8 nucleotides agree with TRBD1. Germline lookup yields CDR1 SGHAT and CDR2 FQNNGV. The CDR3 totals 16 residues. V was pared by 5 bases and J by 3 bases, with 8 bases of the junction left unmatched. Complete variable domain (other parts from reference TRBV11-2 and TRBJ1-4): EAGVAQSPRYKIIEKRQSVAFWCNPISGHATLYWYQQILGQGPKLLIQFQNNGVVDDSQLPKDRFSAERLKGVDSTLKIQPAKLEDSAVYLCASSQTGGRANEKLFFGSGTQLSVL.

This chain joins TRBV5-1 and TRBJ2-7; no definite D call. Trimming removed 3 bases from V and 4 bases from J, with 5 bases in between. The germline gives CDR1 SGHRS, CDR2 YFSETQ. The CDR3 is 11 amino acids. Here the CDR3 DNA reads TGCGCCAGCAGCTCCGTATACGAGCAGTACTTC. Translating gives CASSSVYEQYF.

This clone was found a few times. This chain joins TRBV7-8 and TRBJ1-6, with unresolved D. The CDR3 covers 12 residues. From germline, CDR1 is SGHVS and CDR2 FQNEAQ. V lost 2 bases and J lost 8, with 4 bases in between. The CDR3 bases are TGTGCCAGCAGCTTAACGGATTCACCCCTCCACTTT. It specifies CASSLTDSPLHF. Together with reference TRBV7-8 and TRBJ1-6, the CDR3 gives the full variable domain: GAGVSQSPRYKVAKRGQDVALRCDPISGHVSLFWYQQALGQGPEFLTYFQNEAQLDKSGLPSDRFFAERPEGSVSTLKIQRTQQEDSAVYLCASSLTDSPLHFGNGTRLTVT.